This TCR beta chain was sequenced for a study of shared clonotypes between healthy human individuals. The length of the CDR3 is 13 residues. Germline-derived CDR1 and CDR2 are SQVTM and ANQGSEA. Trimming removed 4 bases from V and 6 bases from J; junction bases left unmatched: 4. Clones were read by immunoSEQ multiplex PCR, and TCRdb kept only the in-frame ones, dropping some. The data hold roughly 1,500,000 clones, with about 98.5% observed a single time. The V call is TRBV29-1, the J call TRBJ2-1; 9 nucleotides line up with TRBD1. The clonotype originates from a man aged 25 to 40 in good health. Sequencing used naive CD4+ T cells sorted from blood. Subset here: CD45RA+ positively selected. For the CDR3, the DNA is TGCAGCGTTGTAAGGGACAGGGCCAATGAGCAGTTCTTC. It encodes CSVVRDRANEQFF.